This record looks at one T cell receptor beta chain sequence and its context. What it binds is unknown. The sample is drawn from a study of cytomegalovirus exposure and HLA in healthy donors. 13 Jbeta primers and 60 Vbeta primers were used for the PCR. The protocol was immunoSEQ multiplex PCR, while the TCRdb copy is restricted to in-frame clones and leaves out a portion. The sample includes tens of thousands of clones, just under 80% of them seen just once. This CDR3 has 14 residues. V dropped 0 bases and J dropped 4 bases, with 5 bases sitting between them. Looked up from germline, CDR1 is SGHDT and CDR2 is YYEEEE. Study conclusions and caveats: Further analysis was carried out later, and it showed several of the most significant clusters appearing linked to common viral pathogens. Reportedly, cytomegalovirus status was diagnosed with high sensitivity and specificity. Certain sequence variants were highly shared and formed a cluster, and this cluster was likely a sequencing artifact. What TCR beta sequences reportedly achieved was accurate prediction of HLA-A and HLA-B alleles in most subjects.

Sequencing was carried out using PBMCs. The receptor was isolated from a male donor in good health and CMV-seropositive. This chain joins TRBV5-6 and TRBJ2-6; the D is unclear. The DNA for the CDR3 is TGTGCCAGCAGCTTGGGAGCGGGGGCCAACGTCCTGACTTTC. Translating gives CASSLGAGANVLTF.